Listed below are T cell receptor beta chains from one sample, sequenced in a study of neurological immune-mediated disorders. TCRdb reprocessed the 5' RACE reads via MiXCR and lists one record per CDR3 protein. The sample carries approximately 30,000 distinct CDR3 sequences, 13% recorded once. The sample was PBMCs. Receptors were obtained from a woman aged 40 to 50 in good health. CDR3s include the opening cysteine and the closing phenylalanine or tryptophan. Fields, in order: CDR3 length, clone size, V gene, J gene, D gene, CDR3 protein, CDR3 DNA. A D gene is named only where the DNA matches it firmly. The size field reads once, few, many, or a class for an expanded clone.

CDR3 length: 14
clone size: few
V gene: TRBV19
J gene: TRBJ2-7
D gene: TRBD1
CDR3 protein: CASSLATGIYEQYF
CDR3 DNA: TGTGCCAGTAGTCTCGCGACAGGGATCTACGAGCAGTACTTC

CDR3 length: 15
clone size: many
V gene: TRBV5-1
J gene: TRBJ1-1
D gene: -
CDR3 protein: CASSLFQGSNTEAFF
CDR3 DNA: TGCGCCAGCAGCCTATTCCAAGGGTCGAACACTGAAGCTTTCTTT

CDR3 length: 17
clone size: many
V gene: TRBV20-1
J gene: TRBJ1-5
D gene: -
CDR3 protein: CSAPQPTWLNSNQPQHF
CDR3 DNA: TGCAGTGCTCCCCAACCGACGTGGCTGAATAGCAATCAGCCCCAGCATTTT

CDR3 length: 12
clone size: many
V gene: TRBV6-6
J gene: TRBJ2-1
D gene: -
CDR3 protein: CASSYGRSEQFF
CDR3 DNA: TGTGCCAGCAGTTACGGGCGGTCTGAGCAGTTCTTC

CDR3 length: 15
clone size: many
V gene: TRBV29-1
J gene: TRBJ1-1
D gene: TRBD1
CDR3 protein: CSATGTGAMNTEAFF
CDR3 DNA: TGCAGCGCCACCGGGACAGGGGCCATGAACACTGAAGCTTTCTTT

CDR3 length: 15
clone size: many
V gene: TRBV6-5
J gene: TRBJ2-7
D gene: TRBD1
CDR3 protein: CASSYQGAPPYEQYF
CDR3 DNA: TGTGCCAGCAGTTACCAGGGGGCGCCCCCCTACGAGCAGTACTTC

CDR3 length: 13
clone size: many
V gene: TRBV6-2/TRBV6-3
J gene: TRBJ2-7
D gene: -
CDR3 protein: CASSYEFSYEQYF
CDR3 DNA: TGTGCCAGCAGTTACGAGTTTTCCTACGAGCAGTACTTC

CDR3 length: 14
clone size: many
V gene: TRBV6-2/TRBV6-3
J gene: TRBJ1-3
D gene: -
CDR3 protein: CASSPDISGNTIYF
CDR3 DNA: TGTGCCAGCAGTCCCGACATCTCTGGAAACACCATATATTTT

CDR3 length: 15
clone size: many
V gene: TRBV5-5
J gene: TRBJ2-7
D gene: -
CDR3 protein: CASSLRMAKAHEQYF
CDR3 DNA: TGTGCCAGCAGCTTGCGTATGGCGAAGGCCCACGAGCAGTACTTC

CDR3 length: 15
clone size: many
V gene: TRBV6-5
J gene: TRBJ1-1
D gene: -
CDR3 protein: CASSSDQGMNTEAFF
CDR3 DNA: TGTGCCAGCAGTTCCGATCAGGGGATGAACACTGAAGCTTTCTTT

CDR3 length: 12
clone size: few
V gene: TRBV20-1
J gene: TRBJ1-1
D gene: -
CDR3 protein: CSATDLNTEAFF
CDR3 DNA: TGCAGTGCTACAGACCTGAACACTGAAGCTTTCTTT

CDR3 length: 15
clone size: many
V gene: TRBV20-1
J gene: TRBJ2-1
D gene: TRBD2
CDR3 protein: CSATPPTSPINEQFF
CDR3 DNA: TGCAGTGCCACTCCCCCGACTAGCCCCATCAATGAGCAGTTCTTC

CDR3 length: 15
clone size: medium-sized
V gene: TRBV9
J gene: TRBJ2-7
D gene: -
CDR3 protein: CASSVGRAIGTEQYF
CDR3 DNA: TGTGCCAGCAGCGTAGGTAGGGCGATTGGGACCGAGCAGTACTTC

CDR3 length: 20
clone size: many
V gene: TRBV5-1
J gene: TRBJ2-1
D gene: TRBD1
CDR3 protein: CASSLRDRGWPGGTYNEQFF
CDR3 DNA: TGCGCCAGCAGCTTGAGGGACAGGGGGTGGCCCGGAGGGACCTACAATGAGCAGTTCTTC

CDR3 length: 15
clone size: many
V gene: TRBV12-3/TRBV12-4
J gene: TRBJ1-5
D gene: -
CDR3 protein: CASSLRLGGNQPQHF
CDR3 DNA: TGTGCCAGCAGTTTAAGGCTCGGGGGGAATCAGCCCCAGCATTTT

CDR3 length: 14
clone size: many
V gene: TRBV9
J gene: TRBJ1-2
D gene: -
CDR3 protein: CASSVGTANYGYTF
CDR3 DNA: TGTGCCAGCAGCGTAGGGACAGCCAACTATGGCTACACCTTC

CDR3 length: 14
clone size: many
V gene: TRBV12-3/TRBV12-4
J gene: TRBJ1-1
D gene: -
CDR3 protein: CASSLGIGSTEAFF
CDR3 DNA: TGTGCCAGCAGTTTAGGGATCGGGAGCACTGAAGCTTTCTTT

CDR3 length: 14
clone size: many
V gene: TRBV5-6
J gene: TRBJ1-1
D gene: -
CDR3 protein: CASSPGTLNTEAFF
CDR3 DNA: TGTGCCAGCAGTCCCGGGACACTGAACACTGAAGCTTTCTTT

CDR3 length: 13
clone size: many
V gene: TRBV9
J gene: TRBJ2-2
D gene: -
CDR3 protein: CASSFTPAGELFF
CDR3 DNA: TGTGCCAGCAGCTTTACACCGGCCGGGGAGCTGTTTTTT

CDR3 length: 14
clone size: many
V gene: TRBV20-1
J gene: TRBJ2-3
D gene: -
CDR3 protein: CSAKPVGGTDTQYF
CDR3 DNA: TGCAGTGCCAAGCCGGTGGGGGGCACAGATACGCAGTATTTT

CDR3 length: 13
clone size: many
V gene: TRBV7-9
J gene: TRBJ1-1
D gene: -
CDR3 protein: CASSLWAGTEAFF
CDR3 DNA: TGTGCCAGCAGCCTTTGGGCCGGCACTGAAGCTTTCTTT

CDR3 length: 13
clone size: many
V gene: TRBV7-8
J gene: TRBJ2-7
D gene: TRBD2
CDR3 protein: CASSLGAGVEQYF
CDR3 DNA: TGTGCCAGCAGCTTAGGGGCGGGGGTCGAGCAGTACTTC

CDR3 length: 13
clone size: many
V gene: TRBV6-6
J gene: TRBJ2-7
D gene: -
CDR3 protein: CASSYSTRSEQYF
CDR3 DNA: TGTGCCAGCAGTTACTCGACGCGAAGCGAGCAGTACTTC